This T cell receptor beta chain was captured in a study of blood T cell repertoires in COVID-19. This CDR3 is 21 amino acids long. Germline CDR1 is LGHNA and CDR2 is YNFKEQ. Trimming removed 4 bases from V and 8 bases from J; junction bases left unmatched: 23. This clone was seen only a few times. Enrollment of patients from Seattle took place during active infection, with longitudinal follow-up. TCRdb's table, derived via immunoSEQ multiplex PCR, lists solely in-frame clones and lacks some. This sample has approximately 300,000 clones, with about nine tenths found just once. The TCR sequence derives from a woman aged 25 to 45 with COVID-19, enrolled during active disease. The V gene is TRBV4-2, the J gene TRBJ2-1; 13 nucleotides agree with TRBD2. Sequencing was carried out using peripheral blood. CDR3 protein: CASSLRDATSGRHSRQHEQFF. The CDR3 DNA follows: TGTGCCAGCAGCCTTAGGGACGCGACTAGCGGGAGGCACTCCCGCCAACATGAGCAGTTCTTC.